A selection of T cell receptor beta chains follows, all from one sample in a study of shared clonotypes between healthy human individuals. Measured with immunoSEQ multiplex PCR; TCRdb has only the in-frame clones, and not every one. The repertoire includes more than 550,000 clones, 92% of them detected once, and about 24% sits in the top ten. The sequenced sample consisted of naive CD8+ T cells sorted from blood. The receptor source for this set is a man aged 25 to 45 in good health. The conserved cysteine and the conserved F or W are not part of the CDR3 here. Size values are once, few and many counts, or a class for expanded clones, and some rows have none.

v_call: TRBV5-1; clone_size: once; cdr3_aa: ASSFDRAGNNEQF
v_call: TRBV7-3; clone_size: .; cdr3_aa: ASSWTSGKNYEQY
v_call: TRBV5-4; clone_size: .; cdr3_aa: ASSGSAGVGLGGGEY
v_call: TRBV4-1; clone_size: .; cdr3_aa: ASSLRGHEQY
v_call: TRBV7-9; clone_size: .; cdr3_aa: ASSVPISGSPYNEQF
v_call: TRBV19; clone_size: .; cdr3_aa: ASSLAGLDTQY
v_call: TRBV5-4; clone_size: .; cdr3_aa: ASSLAKFYGYT
v_call: TRBV6-5; clone_size: .; cdr3_aa: ASSWQGQSSYNEQF
v_call: TRBV10-3; clone_size: .; cdr3_aa: AINSGSSYEQY
v_call: TRBV7-9; clone_size: .; cdr3_aa: ASSVTETGELF
v_call: TRBV25-1; clone_size: .; cdr3_aa: ASSESRGRDRDPDTQY
v_call: TRBV16; clone_size: .; cdr3_aa: ASSQAGQDEAF
v_call: TRBV6-5; clone_size: .; cdr3_aa: ASTQTPGIYEQF
v_call: TRBV7-8; clone_size: .; cdr3_aa: ASSLRESYEQY
v_call: TRBV29-1; clone_size: .; cdr3_aa: SVEAQGRGIQY
v_call: TRBV5-1; clone_size: .; cdr3_aa: ASTGTGGTYEQY
v_call: TRBV5-1; clone_size: .; cdr3_aa: ASSLALTGVSYEQY
v_call: TRBV5-6; clone_size: .; cdr3_aa: ASSTGTGNIQY
v_call: TRBV9; clone_size: .; cdr3_aa: ASSPSLAGASNEQF
v_call: TRBV2; clone_size: .; cdr3_aa: ASSGPMSPYEQY
v_call: TRBV7-9; clone_size: .; cdr3_aa: ASSLVVVRDRVAYEQY
v_call: TRBV14; clone_size: .; cdr3_aa: ASSPQTHPHLTGNHSNQPQH
v_call: TRBV27; clone_size: once; cdr3_aa: ASSARLVPDTQY
v_call: TRBV28; clone_size: .; cdr3_aa: ASTPFTRARTYEQY
v_call: TRBV7-9; clone_size: .; cdr3_aa: ASSPAGTGELF
v_call: TRBV7-9; clone_size: .; cdr3_aa: ASSSFGQVNTGELF
v_call: TRBV15; clone_size: .; cdr3_aa: ATSISGLAGVEQF
v_call: TRBV19; clone_size: .; cdr3_aa: ASSIVSANEQF
v_call: TRBV6-5; clone_size: .; cdr3_aa: ASSPGTSSYNEQF
v_call: TRBV18; clone_size: .; cdr3_aa: ASSPPIKIWTSTGELF
v_call: TRBV29-1; clone_size: .; cdr3_aa: SVGRENTGELF
v_call: TRBV10-1; clone_size: .; cdr3_aa: ASSSSVSNYEQY
v_call: TRBV7-9; clone_size: .; cdr3_aa: ASSPPRVYGNEQF
v_call: TRBV7-9; clone_size: .; cdr3_aa: ASSLPLDTRYEQY
v_call: TRBV7-2; clone_size: .; cdr3_aa: ASSFGGGSYEQY
v_call: TRBV5-1; clone_size: .; cdr3_aa: ASSPRRAGGELF
v_call: TRBV11-2; clone_size: .; cdr3_aa: ASSPPRGFSYNEQF
v_call: TRBV12-2; clone_size: .; cdr3_aa: ASRLALPRNTEAF
v_call: TRBV6-5; clone_size: .; cdr3_aa: ASRPKVGPDTQY
v_call: TRBV7-9; clone_size: .; cdr3_aa: ASSPPTSASSTDTQY
v_call: TRBV2; clone_size: once; cdr3_aa: ASRGVKVLINGYT
v_call: TRBV4-1; clone_size: .; cdr3_aa: ASSGRDRSFEAF
v_call: TRBV2; clone_size: .; cdr3_aa: ASSVGLNEQF
v_call: TRBV29-1; clone_size: .; cdr3_aa: SVVGEGVQETQY
v_call: TRBV27; clone_size: .; cdr3_aa: ASSSRSGALEQY
v_call: TRBV13; clone_size: once; cdr3_aa: ASGAGAGGPQETQY
v_call: TRBV11-2; clone_size: .; cdr3_aa: ASSPARGSPEGLF
v_call: TRBV6-6; clone_size: .; cdr3_aa: ASSSGGTEAF
v_call: TRBV27; clone_size: once; cdr3_aa: ASSFGQNYGYT
v_call: TRBV28; clone_size: once; cdr3_aa: ASSLGLGGYEQY